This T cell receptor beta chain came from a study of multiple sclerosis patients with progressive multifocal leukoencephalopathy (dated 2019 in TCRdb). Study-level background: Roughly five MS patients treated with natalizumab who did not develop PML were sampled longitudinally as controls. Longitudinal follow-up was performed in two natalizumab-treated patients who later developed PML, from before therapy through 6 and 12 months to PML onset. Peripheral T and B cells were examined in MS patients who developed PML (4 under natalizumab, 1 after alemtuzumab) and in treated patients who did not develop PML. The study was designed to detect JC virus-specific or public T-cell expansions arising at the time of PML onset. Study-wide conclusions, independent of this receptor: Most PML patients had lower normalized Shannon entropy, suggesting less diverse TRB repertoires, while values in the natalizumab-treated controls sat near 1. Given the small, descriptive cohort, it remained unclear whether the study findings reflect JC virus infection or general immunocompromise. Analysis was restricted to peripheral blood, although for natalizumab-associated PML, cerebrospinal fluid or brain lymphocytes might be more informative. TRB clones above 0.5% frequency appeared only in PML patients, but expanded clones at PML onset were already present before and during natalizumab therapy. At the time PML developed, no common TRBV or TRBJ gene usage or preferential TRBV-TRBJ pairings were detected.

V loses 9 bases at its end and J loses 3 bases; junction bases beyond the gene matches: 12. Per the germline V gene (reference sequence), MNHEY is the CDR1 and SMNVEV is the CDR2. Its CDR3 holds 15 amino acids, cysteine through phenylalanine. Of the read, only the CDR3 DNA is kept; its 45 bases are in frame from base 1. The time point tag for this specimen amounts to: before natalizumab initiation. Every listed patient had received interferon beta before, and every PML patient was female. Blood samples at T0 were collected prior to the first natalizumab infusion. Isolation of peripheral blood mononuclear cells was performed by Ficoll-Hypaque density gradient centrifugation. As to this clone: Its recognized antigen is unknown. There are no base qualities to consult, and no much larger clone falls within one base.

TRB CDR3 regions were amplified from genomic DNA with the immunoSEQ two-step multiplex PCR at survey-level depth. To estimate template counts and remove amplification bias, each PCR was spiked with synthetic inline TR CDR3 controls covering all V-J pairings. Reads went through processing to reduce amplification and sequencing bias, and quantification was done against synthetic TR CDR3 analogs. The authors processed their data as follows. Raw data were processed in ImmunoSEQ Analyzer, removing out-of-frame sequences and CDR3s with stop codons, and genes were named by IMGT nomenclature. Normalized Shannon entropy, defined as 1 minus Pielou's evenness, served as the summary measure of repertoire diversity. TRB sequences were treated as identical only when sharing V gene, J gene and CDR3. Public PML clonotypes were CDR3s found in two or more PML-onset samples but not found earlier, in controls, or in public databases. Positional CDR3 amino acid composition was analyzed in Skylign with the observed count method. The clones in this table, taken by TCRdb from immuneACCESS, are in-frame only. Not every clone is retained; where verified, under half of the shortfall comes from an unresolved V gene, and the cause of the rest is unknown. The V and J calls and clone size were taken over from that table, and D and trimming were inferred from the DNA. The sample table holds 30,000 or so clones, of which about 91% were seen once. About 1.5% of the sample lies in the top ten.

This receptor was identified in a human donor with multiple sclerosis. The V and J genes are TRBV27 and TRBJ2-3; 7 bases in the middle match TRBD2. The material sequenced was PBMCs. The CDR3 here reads CASRWRESTTDTQYF. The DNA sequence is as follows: TGTGCCAGTCGATGGCGGGAGTCGACGACAGATACGCAGTATTTT.